A selection of T cell receptor beta chains follows, all from one sample in a study of blood T cell repertoires in COVID-19. The data were produced by immunoSEQ multiplex PCR, yet TCRdb's version contains in-frame clones alone and is incomplete. The sample includes under 350,000 clones, 86% of them seen just once. The sequencing sample was made of PBMCs or T cells enriched from blood (not recorded which). The receptors stem from a woman under 30 who had recovered from COVID-19. Both conserved end residues are part of each CDR3. Fields, in order: J gene, CDR3 length, clone size, V gene, D gene, CDR3 protein, CDR3 DNA. D genes are given only for firm matches. Not all rows give a size; the values are once, few, many and, for expanded clones, a class.

TRBJ1-2,14,once,TRBV6-1,-,CASSELRDNYGYTF,TGTGCCAGCAGTGAATTGCGGGACAACTATGGCTACACCTTC
TRBJ1-2,15,once,TRBV15,-,CATSRVERTNYGYTF,TGTGCCACCAGCAGAGTAGAAAGAACTAACTATGGCTACACCTTC
TRBJ1-1,14,-,TRBV4-1,-,CASSFNRVNTEAFF,TGCGCCAGCAGCTTCAACAGGGTCAATACTGAAGCTTTCTTT
TRBJ2-1,16,-,TRBV27,TRBD2,CASSSDSGSSYNEQFF,TGTGCCAGCAGCTCTGATAGCGGGTCCTCCTACAATGAGCAGTTCTTC
TRBJ1-5,15,once,TRBV6-2/TRBV6-3,TRBD1,CASSWDRGRSQPQHF,TGTGCCAGCAGTTGGGACAGGGGTCGAAGTCAGCCCCAGCATTTT
TRBJ2-7,13,-,TRBV6-5,-,CASSYHAQGEQYF,TGTGCCAGCAGTTATCACGCCCAGGGCGAGCAGTACTTC
TRBJ2-3,15,few,TRBV2,TRBD1,CASSLRDRGRDTQYF,TGTGCCAGCAGCCTCCGGGACAGGGGCAGAGATACGCAGTATTTT
TRBJ1-2,14,-,TRBV7-2,-,CASSPRGGNYGYTF,TGTGCCAGCAGCCCACGCGGGGGAAACTATGGCTACACCTTC
TRBJ1-1,16,few,TRBV10-2,-,CASSGGIRGGITEAFF,TGCGCCAGCAGCGGAGGTATCCGGGGGGGCATAACTGAAGCTTTCTTT
TRBJ2-2,15,-,TRBV7-9,TRBD1,CASSVGQANTGELFF,TGTGCCAGCAGCGTGGGACAGGCGAACACCGGGGAGCTGTTTTTT
TRBJ1-6,16,-,TRBV7-2,-,CASSPGGGLGIFTLHF,TGTGCCAGCAGCCCTGGGGGGGGATTGGGGATATTCACCCTCCACTTT
TRBJ2-1,17,-,TRBV7-3,TRBD2,CASSLTRFASGDNEQFF,TGTGCCAGCAGCTTAACCAGGTTCGCTAGCGGAGACAATGAGCAGTTCTTC
TRBJ2-1,13,few,TRBV7-9,-,CASSLGRVDEQFF,TGTGCCAGCAGCTTAGGCAGGGTTGATGAGCAGTTCTTC
TRBJ1-2,15,-,TRBV29-1,TRBD1,CSVEGTGVRGYGYTF,TGCAGCGTTGAAGGGACAGGGGTTAGAGGCTATGGCTACACCTTC
TRBJ1-2,13,once,TRBV19,-,CASSIQGSYGYTF,TGTGCCAGTAGTATTCAGGGGTCCTATGGCTACACCTTC
TRBJ2-5,16,once,TRBV7-7,TRBD2,CASSQGLAGEGETQYF,TGTGCCAGCAGCCAAGGACTAGCGGGAGAGGGGGAGACCCAGTACTTC
TRBJ2-7,18,-,TRBV7-8,-,CASSLLGWDSYLHYEQYF,TGTGCCAGCAGCTTATTAGGGTGGGACTCCTACCTACACTACGAGCAGTACTTC
TRBJ1-6,12,-,TRBV4-3,-,CASSQRNSPLHF,TGCGCCAGCAGCCAACGGAATTCACCCCTCCACTTT